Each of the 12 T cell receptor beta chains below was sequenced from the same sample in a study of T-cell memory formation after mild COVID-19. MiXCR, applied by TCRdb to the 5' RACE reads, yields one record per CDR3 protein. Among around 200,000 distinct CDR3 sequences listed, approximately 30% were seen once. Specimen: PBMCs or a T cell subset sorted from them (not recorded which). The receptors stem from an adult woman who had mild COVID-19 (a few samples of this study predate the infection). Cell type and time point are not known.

Here the CDR3 reads CASTAAPSAYEQYF. As DNA, the CDR3 is TGTGCCAGCACTGCCGCGCCTTCGGCCTACGAGCAGTACTTC. J is TRBJ2-7 and V is TRBV7-8; no clear D. The V and J ends lost 7 bases and 2 bases respectively, with 15 bases between them. Germline V lookup: CDR1 SGHVS, CDR2 FQNEAQ. The CDR3 totals 14 residues.

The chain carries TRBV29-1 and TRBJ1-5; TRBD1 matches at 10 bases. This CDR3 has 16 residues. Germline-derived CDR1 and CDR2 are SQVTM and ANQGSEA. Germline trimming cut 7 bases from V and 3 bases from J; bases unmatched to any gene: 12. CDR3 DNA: TGCAGCGCCGCGACAGGGGGCGACCCCTCCAATCAGCCCCAGCATTTT. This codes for CSAATGGDPSNQPQHF.

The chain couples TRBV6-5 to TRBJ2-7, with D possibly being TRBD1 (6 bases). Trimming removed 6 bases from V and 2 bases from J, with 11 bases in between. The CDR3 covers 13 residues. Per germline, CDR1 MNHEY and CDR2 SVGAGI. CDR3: CASSLRQAYEQYF. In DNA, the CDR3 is TGTGCCAGCAGCCTCCGACAGGCCTACGAGCAGTACTTC.

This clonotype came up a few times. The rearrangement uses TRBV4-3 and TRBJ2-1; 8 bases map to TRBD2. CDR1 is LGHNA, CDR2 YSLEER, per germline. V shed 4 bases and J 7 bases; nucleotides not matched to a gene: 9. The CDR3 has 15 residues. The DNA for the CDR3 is TGCGCCAGCAGCCTTCAACGGGAGGGCCTTAATGAGCAGTTCTTC. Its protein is CASSLQREGLNEQFF.

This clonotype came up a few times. The CDR3 reads CASSFKGNDRGEQFF. For the CDR3, the DNA is TGTGCCAGCAGTTTCAAGGGGAACGACAGGGGTGAGCAGTTCTTC. The V and J genes are TRBV12-3 or TRBV12-4 and TRBJ2-1; 8 nucleotides agree with TRBD1. This CDR3 contains 15 residues. J was trimmed by 9 bases and V by 3 bases; bases with no gene match: 10.

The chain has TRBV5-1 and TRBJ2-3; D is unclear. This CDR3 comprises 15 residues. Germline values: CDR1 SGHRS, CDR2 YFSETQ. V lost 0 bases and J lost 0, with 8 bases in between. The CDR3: CASSLEAFSTDTQYF. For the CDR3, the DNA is TGCGCCAGCAGCTTGGAAGCTTTCAGCACAGATACGCAGTATTTT.

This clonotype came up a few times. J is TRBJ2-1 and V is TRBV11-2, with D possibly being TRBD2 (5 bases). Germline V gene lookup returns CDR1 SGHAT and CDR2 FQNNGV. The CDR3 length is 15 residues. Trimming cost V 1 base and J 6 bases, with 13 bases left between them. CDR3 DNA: TGTGCCAGCAGCTTAGGGACTGCACTCGGCAATGAGCAGTTCTTC. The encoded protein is CASSLGTALGNEQFF.

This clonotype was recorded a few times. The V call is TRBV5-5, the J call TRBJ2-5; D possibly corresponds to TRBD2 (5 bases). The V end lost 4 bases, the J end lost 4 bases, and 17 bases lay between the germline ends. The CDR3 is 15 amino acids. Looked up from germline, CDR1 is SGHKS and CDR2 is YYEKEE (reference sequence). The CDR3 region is CASSTRGASGETQYF. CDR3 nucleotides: TGTGCCAGCAGCACCCGGGGAGCCAGTGGAGAGACCCAGTACTTC.

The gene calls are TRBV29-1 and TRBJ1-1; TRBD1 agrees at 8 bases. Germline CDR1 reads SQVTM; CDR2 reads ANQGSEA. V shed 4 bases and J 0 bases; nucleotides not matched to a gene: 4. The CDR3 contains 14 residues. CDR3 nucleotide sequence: TGCAGCGTTGGTAGACAGGGGCTGAACACTGAAGCTTTCTTT. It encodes CSVGRQGLNTEAFF.

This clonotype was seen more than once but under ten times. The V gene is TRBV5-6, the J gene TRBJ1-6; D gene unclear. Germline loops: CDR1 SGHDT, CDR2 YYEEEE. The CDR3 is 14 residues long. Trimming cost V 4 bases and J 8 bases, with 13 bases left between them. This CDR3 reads CASSRRSGDSPLHF. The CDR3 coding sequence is TGTGCCAGCAGCCGAAGGTCCGGGGATTCACCCCTCCACTTT.

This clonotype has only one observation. CDR3 DNA sequence: TGTGCCAGCAGCTTACAGGTTGTCGAGGGATATGAGCAGTTCTTC. Encoded protein: CASSLQVVEGYEQFF. J is TRBJ2-1 and V is TRBV11-2; possibly TRBD2 for D (5 bases). Trimming stripped 2 bases from V and 8 bases from J, with 16 bases between. Germline CDR1 is SGHAT and CDR2 is FQNNGV. This CDR3 has 15 residues.

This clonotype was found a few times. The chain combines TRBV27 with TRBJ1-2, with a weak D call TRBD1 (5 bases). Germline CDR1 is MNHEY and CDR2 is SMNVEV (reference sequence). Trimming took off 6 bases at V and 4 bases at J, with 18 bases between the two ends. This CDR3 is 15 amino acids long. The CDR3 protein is CASRPRVVDSYGYTF. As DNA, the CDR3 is TGTGCCAGCAGACCCAGGGTCGTGGATAGCTATGGCTACACCTTC.